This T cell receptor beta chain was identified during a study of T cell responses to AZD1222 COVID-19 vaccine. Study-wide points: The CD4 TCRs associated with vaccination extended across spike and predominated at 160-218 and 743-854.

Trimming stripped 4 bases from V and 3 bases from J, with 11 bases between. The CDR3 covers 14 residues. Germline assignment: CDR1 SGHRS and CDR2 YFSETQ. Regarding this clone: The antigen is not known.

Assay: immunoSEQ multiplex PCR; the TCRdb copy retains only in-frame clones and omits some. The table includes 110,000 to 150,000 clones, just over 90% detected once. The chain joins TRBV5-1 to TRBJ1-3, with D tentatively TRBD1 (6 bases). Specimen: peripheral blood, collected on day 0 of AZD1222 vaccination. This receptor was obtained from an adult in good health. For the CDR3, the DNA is TGCGCCAGCAGCCCACAGGGCCGTGGAAACACCATATATTTT. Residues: CASSPQGRGNTIYF.